Here is one T cell receptor (beta chain) with its context. Its specific antigen is unknown. A junction end diverges from the germline sequence, so it may reflect a read error. The protocol used for the library was multiplex PCR. Reads for this sample came from an Illumina HiSeq 4000. TCR beta libraries were built with iRepertoire HTBI primers and Arm-PCR amplification of CDR3 regions. PCR products were gel purified before sequencing. As for the authors' bioinformatics: Gene usage analysis of CDR3 amino acid clonotypes used the approximately 56 TRBV and 11 to 15 TRBJ segments found across samples. Filtered high-quality paired reads were merged into contigs using COPE and FqMerger. Contigs were aligned with BLAST to IMGT TRBV, TRBD and TRBJ reference genes, and CDR3 was defined per IMGT. Any clonotype with a frequency above 0.1% was counted as a highly expanded clone. Shannon entropy was used to measure repertoire diversity, and the Gini coefficient was used to measure V-J evenness. Clonotypes shared by more than one individual were considered public. TCRdb cleaned the public reads at Q25 with fastp, built clones with MiXCR and kept in-frame beta chains. Rows are unified per CDR3 protein, each entry keeping the most common DNA and genes. The V and J calls and clone size come from TCRdb's table, not from the authors' own analysis. Present in this sample are about 430,000 distinct CDR3 sequences, around 20% of which were seen just once. The top ten constitute 14% of the sample.

According to the study, the label for this sample's time point signals: persistent/refractory GD, antithyroid drugs over 5 years with positive TRAb. RNA was extracted from PBMCs in TRIzol for both TCR sequencing and RNA sequencing. The diagnosis of Graves' disease followed American Thyroid Association guidelines. Recruitment of patients was carried out at an endocrinology department in Xi'an, China. From each patient, nine milliliters of peripheral blood was collected into an EDTA anticoagulant tube. Ficoll Paque Plus density gradient separation was used to isolate PBMCs, and no additional T cell sorting was done. An Agilent 2100 Bioanalyzer and agarose gel were used to assess RNA quality, and a NanoDrop 2000 was used to measure RNA concentration. The record originates from a study of regulatory T cells in long-lasting Graves disease (dated by TCRdb to the early 2020s). For the study in its entirety: Persistent Graves' disease was defined as antithyroid drug treatment for over 5 years with persistently positive TSH receptor autoantibodies. Persistent Graves' disease patients in the clinical cohort had taken antithyroid drugs for around 11 years on average. A total of 33 samples were covered by TCR sequencing, comprising some 13 persistent and roughly 20 newly diagnosed Graves' disease patients. The study took place in China and was registered as a clinical trial. Peripheral blood TCR sequencing and RNA sequencing compared persistent Graves' disease patients with newly diagnosed Graves' disease patients. General study outcomes and caveats: Because the primary lesion, thyroid tissue, could not be accessed, the study looked at peripheral blood alone. TRBV28, TRBJ1-2 and TRBJ2-5 were preferentially used in persistent disease, while TRBV20-1 and TRBJ2-1 were favored in newly diagnosed disease. Persistent patients shared more public clonotypes among themselves (over 2,500) than newly diagnosed patients did (more than 950). Sequencing and analysis were restricted to the TCR beta chain. Persistent Graves' disease patients showed lower TCR Shannon entropy and fewer highly expanded clones than newly diagnosed patients, suggesting clonal expansion. The small sample size was acknowledged by the authors as a limitation that may reduce accuracy.

The CDR3 runs 13 residues from the cysteine to the phenylalanine. The CDR3 DNA has 39 bases and is translated from base 1. The CDR1 and CDR2 encoded by the germline V gene are SGHTA and FQGNSA. Here the chain combines TRBV7-2 and TRBJ2-5; the D gene is unclear. The clonotype originates from a female donor with Graves disease. The input for sequencing was peripheral blood mononuclear cells (PBMCs), taken when the disease was refractory, from a patient treated with antithyroid drugs. The CDR3 has the sequence CVSSPGREETQYF. The DNA sequence is TGTGTCAGCAGTCCCGGTCGAGAGGAGACCCAGTACTTC.